The 11 T cell receptor beta chains listed next were all sequenced from one sample in a study of T cell repertoires in cytomegalovirus infection (dated by TCRdb to the late 2010s). The run used an Illumina HiSeq 1500. Through fastp at Q25 and MiXCR, TCRdb rebuilt clones from the public reads, retaining in-frame beta chains. Every CDR3 protein is listed once, alongside the most common genes and DNA of its rows. Present in this sample are about 770,000 distinct CDR3 sequences, 29% of which were seen just once. The ten largest clones take up less than 15% of the sample. The treatment or condition label of this sample denotes: in vitro stimulation with specific CMV peptide epitopes to enrich CMV-specific T cells. These TCRs are of unknown antigen specificity. The sample here was cultured CD8+ T cells from PBMCs, taken from culture after CMV antigen stimulation. The receptor source for this set is a human donor in good health (CMV status not recorded). Some clones in this sample may be carry-over from other donors' samples.

The CDR3 sequence is CASSPDRVMRYNEQFF. In nucleotides, the CDR3 is TGCGCCAGCAGCCCGGACAGGGTGATGAGGTACAATGAGCAGTTCTTC. This chain connects TRBV4-3 to TRBJ2-1; 8 nucleotides line up with TRBD1. This CDR3 is 16 amino acids long. From germline, CDR1 is LGHNA and CDR2 YSLEER. Germline trimming cut 4 bases from V and 4 bases from J; bases unmatched to any gene: 9.

The rearrangement links TRBV3-1 to TRBJ2-5; 11 positions match TRBD1. V was pared by 4 bases and J by 5 bases, with 6 bases of the junction left unmatched. Germline CDR1 is LGHDT and CDR2 is YNNKEL (reference sequence). This CDR3 has 15 residues. CDR3 amino acids: CASSRPGTGGETQYF. CDR3 nucleotides: TGTGCCAGCAGCCGACCCGGGACAGGGGGGGAGACCCAGTACTTC.

This clonotype has more than one count but fewer than ten. This chain uses TRBV20-1 with TRBJ2-7; 8 nucleotides agree with TRBD1. The ends lost 0 bases at V and 5 bases at J; junction bases unmatched: 9. From germline, CDR1 is DFQATT and CDR2 SNEGSKA (reference sequence). This CDR3 has 15 amino acids. CDR3 sequence: CSARDLGQGIHEQYF. The CDR3 DNA is TGCAGTGCTAGAGATCTTGGACAGGGTATCCACGAGCAGTACTTC.

Ten or more counts support this clonotype. The V call is TRBV12-3 or TRBV12-4, the J call TRBJ1-1; the match to TRBD1 covers 10 bases. CDR3 length equals 12 residues. J was trimmed by 10 bases and V by 1 base; bases with no gene match: 0. The CDR3 sequence is CASSLGDRGAFF. The CDR3 DNA reads as TGTGCCAGCAGTTTAGGGGACAGGGGAGCTTTCTTT.

The J gene is TRBJ2-7, the V gene TRBV6-8; 7 bases fit TRBD1. V lost 6 bases to trimming and J lost 4 bases; unmatched junction nucleotides: 15. The germline V gene has CDR1 MNHGY and CDR2 SAAAGT. This CDR3 has 16 amino acids. For the CDR3, the DNA is TGTGCCAGCAGCCCCGGACAGGCCTCCCTTTTTTACGAGCAGTACGTC. It codes for CASSPGQASLFYEQYV.

The rearrangement uses TRBV9 and TRBJ2-3; possible D gene TRBD2, 5 bases. Trimming shortened V by 0 bases and J by 6 bases, and 11 bases separated the two germline ends. CDR3 length: 14 amino acids. Germline CDR1 SGDLS, CDR2 YYNGEE. In DNA form, the CDR3 reads TGTGCCAGCAGCGTAGCTGGAGGCCGTGATACGCAGTATTTT. Its protein product is CASSVAGGRDTQYF.

With respect to this clonotype: Being one base from a much bigger clone, this may be a read error. The chain has TRBV19 and TRBJ2-3; possibly TRBD1 or TRBD2 for D (5 bases each). There are 14 residues in the CDR3. Per the germline V gene, CDR1 is LNHDA and CDR2 is SQIVND (reference sequence). The chain's CDR3 is CSSSIGGPTDTQYF. For the CDR3, the DNA is TGTTCCAGTAGTATTGGGGGTCCCACAGATACGCAGTATTTT.

This rearrangement joins TRBV12-3 or TRBV12-4 to TRBJ2-1; 8 nucleotides agree with TRBD2. V shed 3 bases and J 7 bases; nucleotides not matched to a gene: 5. The length of the CDR3 is 14 residues. Written as DNA, the CDR3 is TGTGCCAGCAGTTTCGGCGGGGGGTTGAATGAGCAGTTCTTC. This gives the protein CASSFGGGLNEQFF.

This clonotype was observed at least ten times. The V and J genes are TRBV12-3 or TRBV12-4 and TRBJ2-5, with D perhaps TRBD2 (5 bases). V lost 3 bases and J 3 bases, leaving 8 bases between the germline ends. CDR3 length: 13 amino acids. CDR3 nucleotides: TGTGCCAGCAGTTTGGAGGCAGAAGAGACCCAGTACTTC. Translated, it gives CASSLEAEETQYF.

This clonotype was detected ten times or more. The chain joins TRBV7-2 to TRBJ2-7, with 8 bases that match TRBD2. The CDR3 contains 16 residues. The germline gives CDR1 SGHTA, CDR2 FQGNSA. Unmatched junction bases numbered 7, after V lost 0 bases and J lost 3 bases. The CDR3: CASSLAPGGGSYEQYF. In DNA form, the CDR3 reads TGTGCCAGCAGCTTAGCCCCGGGGGGGGGCAGCTACGAGCAGTACTTC.

This clonotype was counted between two and nine times. The chain couples TRBV27 to TRBJ2-5, with unresolved D. The germline V gene has CDR1 MNHEY and CDR2 SMNVEV (reference sequence). Trimming pared 6 bases from V and 3 bases from J, leaving 11 bases between. This CDR3 comprises 13 residues. DNA for the CDR3: TGTGCCAGCAGGCCTCTATTCGAAGAGACCCAGTACTTC. Translation gives CASRPLFEETQYF.